This is a list of T cell receptor beta chains from one sample in a study of T cell clones after liver transplantation. TCRdb's copy holds only in-frame clones and misses some; the assay was immunoSEQ multiplex PCR. The top ten hold 2% to 2.5% of the sample, which has under 55,000 clones, more than 70% seen once. The input for sequencing was CD4+ T cells from blood, taken 24 months after liver transplant. These receptors all stem from a human patient who received a liver transplant. Some T cells may trace back to the graft donor. The CDR3 runs from the conserved cysteine through the conserved F or W. D genes are given only for firm matches. Size is stated for part of the rows, as once, few or many counts, or as a class when the clone is expanded.

CDR3 length: 15
J gene: TRBJ1-2
V gene: TRBV5-1
clone size: .
D gene: TRBD1
CDR3 protein: CASSITGDPNYGYTF
CDR3 DNA: TGCGCCAGCAGCATAACAGGGGACCCTAACTATGGCTACACCTTC

CDR3 length: 12
J gene: TRBJ2-7
V gene: TRBV5-1
clone size: once
D gene: .
CDR3 protein: CASSLEGTEQYF
CDR3 DNA: TGCGCCAGCAGCTTGGAGGGGACCGAGCAGTACTTC

CDR3 length: 13
J gene: TRBJ1-1
V gene: TRBV6-4
clone size: .
D gene: .
CDR3 protein: CASSVGMNTEAFF
CDR3 DNA: TGTGCCAGCAGTGTGGGGATGAACACTGAAGCTTTCTTT

CDR3 length: 12
J gene: TRBJ2-2
V gene: TRBV28
clone size: .
D gene: .
CDR3 protein: CASRLAFGELFF
CDR3 DNA: TGTGCCAGCAGGCTAGCGTTTGGGGAGCTGTTTTTT

CDR3 length: 15
J gene: TRBJ2-7
V gene: TRBV18
clone size: .
D gene: TRBD1
CDR3 protein: CASSPPQGAGYEQYF
CDR3 DNA: TGTGCCAGCTCACCACCCCAGGGGGCAGGATACGAGCAGTACTTC

CDR3 length: 14
J gene: TRBJ1-5
V gene: TRBV5-1
clone size: .
D gene: .
CDR3 protein: CASSLAGGNQPQHF
CDR3 DNA: TGCGCCAGCAGCTTGGCGGGGGGCAACCAGCCCCAGCATTTT

CDR3 length: 13
J gene: TRBJ1-1
V gene: TRBV7-2
clone size: once
D gene: .
CDR3 protein: CASSLDRNTEAFF
CDR3 DNA: TGTGCCAGCAGCTTAGACAGAAACACTGAAGCTTTCTTT

CDR3 length: 16
J gene: TRBJ1-3
V gene: TRBV6-5
clone size: .
D gene: .
CDR3 protein: CASSYSNMGSGNTIYF
CDR3 DNA: TGTGCCAGCAGTTACTCGAATATGGGGTCTGGAAACACCATATATTTT

CDR3 length: 15
J gene: TRBJ2-1
V gene: TRBV9
clone size: .
D gene: TRBD2
CDR3 protein: CASSVEPLAGNEQFF
CDR3 DNA: TGTGCCAGCAGCGTAGAGCCACTAGCGGGTAATGAGCAGTTCTTC

CDR3 length: 15
J gene: TRBJ2-2
V gene: TRBV28
clone size: .
D gene: .
CDR3 protein: CASSLDGTPPGELFF
CDR3 DNA: TGTGCCAGCAGTTTGGACGGCACTCCCCCCGGGGAGCTGTTTTTT

CDR3 length: 14
J gene: TRBJ1-5
V gene: TRBV18
clone size: .
D gene: .
CDR3 protein: CASSSMGDHQPQHF
CDR3 DNA: TGTGCCAGCTCAAGCATGGGAGATCATCAGCCCCAGCATTTT

CDR3 length: 14
J gene: TRBJ2-7
V gene: TRBV6-5
clone size: few
D gene: .
CDR3 protein: CASSYAGASYEQYF
CDR3 DNA: TGTGCCAGCAGTTACGCAGGGGCTTCCTACGAGCAGTACTTC

CDR3 length: 14
J gene: TRBJ2-7
V gene: TRBV18
clone size: .
D gene: TRBD1
CDR3 protein: CASSPGTGRGEQYF
CDR3 DNA: TGTGCCAGCTCACCCGGGACAGGGAGAGGCGAGCAGTACTTC

CDR3 length: 13
J gene: TRBJ2-5
V gene: TRBV11-2
clone size: .
D gene: .
CDR3 protein: CASSGRIVETQYF
CDR3 DNA: TGTGCCAGCAGCGGACGTATAGTGGAGACCCAGTACTTC

CDR3 length: 15
J gene: TRBJ1-2
V gene: TRBV27
clone size: .
D gene: .
CDR3 protein: CASSPLGQGAYGYTF
CDR3 DNA: TGTGCCAGCAGTCCTTTAGGGCAGGGCGCCTATGGCTACACCTTC

CDR3 length: 15
J gene: TRBJ1-1
V gene: TRBV6-5
clone size: once
D gene: TRBD1
CDR3 protein: CASTPTGTGFTEAFF
CDR3 DNA: TGTGCCAGCACTCCAACCGGGACAGGGTTTACTGAAGCTTTCTTT

CDR3 length: 15
J gene: TRBJ1-1
V gene: TRBV7-9
clone size: .
D gene: .
CDR3 protein: CASSLFQGLNTEAFF
CDR3 DNA: TGTGCCAGCAGCTTATTTCAGGGGTTGAACACTGAAGCTTTCTTT

CDR3 length: 15
J gene: TRBJ2-7
V gene: TRBV27
clone size: .
D gene: .
CDR3 protein: CASSPRGDLTYEQYF
CDR3 DNA: TGTGCCAGCAGTCCTCGTGGGGACCTCACCTACGAGCAGTACTTC

CDR3 length: 14
J gene: TRBJ2-2
V gene: TRBV6-1
clone size: .
D gene: .
CDR3 protein: CASIGAVDTGELFF
CDR3 DNA: TGTGCCAGCATCGGGGCAGTTGACACCGGGGAGCTGTTTTTT

CDR3 length: 13
J gene: TRBJ2-2
V gene: TRBV27
clone size: .
D gene: .
CDR3 protein: CASSHIGTGELFF
CDR3 DNA: TGTGCCAGCAGTCATATCGGGACCGGGGAGCTGTTTTTT

CDR3 length: 14
J gene: TRBJ2-7
V gene: TRBV10-1
clone size: .
D gene: .
CDR3 protein: CASSEGLALYEQYF
CDR3 DNA: TGCGCCAGCAGTGAGGGTCTAGCGCTATACGAGCAGTACTTC

CDR3 length: 12
J gene: TRBJ1-2
V gene: TRBV6-5
clone size: once
D gene: .
CDR3 protein: CASSRNLYGYTF
CDR3 DNA: TGTGCCAGCAGCAGGAACCTCTATGGCTACACCTTC

CDR3 length: 16
J gene: TRBJ2-1
V gene: TRBV5-4
clone size: .
D gene: TRBD2
CDR3 protein: CASSPHPGTSRYEQFF
CDR3 DNA: TGTGCCAGCAGCCCACACCCCGGGACTAGTCGCTATGAGCAGTTCTTC

CDR3 length: 13
J gene: TRBJ2-3
V gene: TRBV29-1
clone size: .
D gene: .
CDR3 protein: CSVEASGTDTQYF
CDR3 DNA: TGCAGCGTTGAGGCTAGCGGCACAGATACGCAGTATTTT

CDR3 length: 15
J gene: TRBJ2-1
V gene: TRBV2
clone size: .
D gene: TRBD2
CDR3 protein: CASSASLADYNEQFF
CDR3 DNA: TGTGCCAGCAGTGCATCACTAGCGGACTACAATGAGCAGTTCTTC

CDR3 length: 15
J gene: TRBJ1-1
V gene: TRBV13
clone size: .
D gene: .
CDR3 protein: CASSSSTRGNTEAFF
CDR3 DNA: TGTGCCAGCAGCTCCTCGACCCGGGGGAACACTGAAGCTTTCTTT

CDR3 length: 15
J gene: TRBJ2-5
V gene: TRBV27
clone size: .
D gene: TRBD2
CDR3 protein: CASTLIAGGRKTQYF
CDR3 DNA: TGTGCCAGCACTCTGATAGCGGGAGGAAGAAAGACCCAGTACTTC

CDR3 length: 13
J gene: TRBJ1-4
V gene: TRBV7-7
clone size: .
D gene: .
CDR3 protein: CASSIFGGKKLFF
CDR3 DNA: TGTGCCAGCAGCATCTTCGGTGGGAAGAAACTGTTTTTT

CDR3 length: 13
J gene: TRBJ2-2
V gene: TRBV9
clone size: .
D gene: .
CDR3 protein: CASSVEIVGELFF
CDR3 DNA: TGTGCCAGCAGCGTAGAAATAGTAGGGGAGCTGTTTTTT

CDR3 length: 13
J gene: TRBJ2-5
V gene: TRBV6-5
clone size: .
D gene: .
CDR3 protein: CASRPGAGETQYF
CDR3 DNA: TGTGCCAGCCGTCCAGGGGCTGGGGAGACCCAGTACTTC